Listed here are 10 T cell receptor beta chains from one sample, sequenced in a study of blood T cell repertoires in COVID-19. The method was immunoSEQ multiplex PCR; TCRdb's version includes in-frame clones alone and lacks a portion of them. The table includes about 170,000 clones, roughly 80% detected once. Sequences were obtained from peripheral blood. These TCRs come from a woman in her 40s with COVID-19, enrolled during active disease.

The chain combines TRBV5-8 with TRBJ2-1; tentatively, D is TRBD1 (5 bases). CDR1 and CDR2 from the germline V gene are SGHTS and YDEGEE. The CDR3 spans 15 residues. V lost 4 bases to trimming and J lost 9 bases, with 20 bases between them. The CDR3 is CASSPGQGGTIEQFF. The CDR3 nucleotides are TGTGCCAGCAGCCCCGGGCAGGGCGGAACCATTGAGCAGTTCTTC.

On this clone: Germline is not matched at one junction end, which may reflect a read error. This chain connects TRBV11-2 to TRBJ2-7; D may be TRBD2 (5 bases). CDR1 is SGHAT and CDR2 is FQNNGV in the germline V gene. The CDR3 consists of 12 residues. The CDR3 spells CASSRSNGEPYF. In nucleotides, the CDR3 is TGTGCCAGCAGCCGTAGCAATGGGGAGCCGTACTTC. Full variable domain (rest looked up from reference TRBV11-2 and TRBJ2-7): EAGVAQSPRYKIIEKRQSVAFWCNPISGHATLYWYQQILGQGPKLLIQFQNNGVVDDSQLPKDRFSAERLKGVDSTLKIQPAKLEDSAVYLCASSRSNGEPYFGPGTRLTVT.

This clone has just a few counts. V and J are TRBV2 and TRBJ1-4, with D tentatively TRBD1 (5 bases). Trimming took off 7 bases at V and 3 bases at J, with 12 bases between the two ends. The CDR3 totals 14 residues. In germline, CDR1 is SNHLY, CDR2 FYNNEI. In DNA form, the CDR3 reads TGTGCCAGCATTCGACAGCGGGCTAATGAAAAACTGTTTTTT. Protein: CASIRQRANEKLFF.

The rearrangement uses TRBV19 and TRBJ1-1; D is unclear. Germline V gene sequence: CDR1 LNHDA, CDR2 SQIVND (reference sequence). This CDR3 comprises 13 residues. V lost 6 bases to trimming and J lost 5 bases, with 13 bases between them. CDR3 sequence reads: CASSLMGGTEAFF. The CDR3 DNA reads TGTGCCAGTAGCTTGATGGGAGGGACTGAAGCTTTCTTT. The complete variable domain, with remaining parts taken from reference TRBV19 and TRBJ1-1, reads DGGITQSPKYLFRKEGQNVTLSCEQNLNHDAMYWYRQDPGQGLRLIYYSQIVNDFQKGDIAEGYSVSREKKESFPLTVTSAQKNPTAFYLCASSLMGGTEAFFGQGTRLTVV.

This clone was detected only a few times. V and J are TRBV7-6 and TRBJ2-7; 7 positions agree with TRBD1. CDR1 and CDR2 (germline): SGHVS, FNYEAQ. The CDR3 totals 17 residues. Unmatched junction bases numbered 10, after V lost 0 bases and J lost 2 bases. The CDR3 sequence: CASSLAAGQGVAYEQYF. DNA for the CDR3: TGTGCCAGCAGCTTAGCGGCTGGGCAGGGGGTAGCCTACGAGCAGTACTTC.

The chain joins TRBV19 to TRBJ1-3; the D is unclear. The CDR3 has 14 residues. Per germline, CDR1 LNHDA and CDR2 SQIVND (reference sequence). Trimming removed 10 bases from V and 9 bases from J, with 22 bases in between. CDR3 bases: TGTGCCACCGATATTGGCGGACTCGCAAGCACCATATATTTT. Its translation is CATDIGGLASTIYF.

V and J are TRBV5-1 and TRBJ2-5; 9 bases are shared with TRBD2. Germline V gene lookup returns CDR1 SGHRS and CDR2 YFSETQ. The CDR3 totals 16 residues. V shed 0 bases and J 6 bases; nucleotides not matched to a gene: 9. The CDR3 loop is CASSLEPSGIWQTQYF. The CDR3 DNA sequence: TGCGCCAGCAGCTTGGAGCCTAGCGGGATATGGCAGACCCAGTACTTC. The variable domain in full, completed from reference TRBV5-1 and TRBJ2-5, reads KAGVTQTPRYLIKTRGQQVTLSCSPISGHRSVSWYQQTPGQGLQFLFEYFSETQRNKGNFPGRFSGRQFSNSRSEMNVSTLELGDSALYLCASSLEPSGIWQTQYFGPGTRLLVL.

The rearrangement uses TRBV19 and TRBJ2-3; 7 bases are a match to TRBD1. Germline CDR1 is LNHDA and CDR2 is SQIVND (reference sequence). The CDR3 has 14 amino acids. Trimming cost V 4 bases and J 3 bases; bases outside gene matches: 4. The CDR3 here is CASSRTGRTDTQYF. CDR3 DNA sequence: TGTGCCAGTAGTAGGACAGGACGAACAGATACGCAGTATTTT.

The CDR3: CASSPPGLARREQYF. The CDR3 DNA is TGTGCCAGCAGTCCTCCGGGACTAGCACGGCGCGAGCAGTACTTC. The chain combines TRBV6-5 with TRBJ2-7; 9 bases fit TRBD2. Per the germline V gene, CDR1 is MNHEY and CDR2 is SVGAGI. This CDR3 contains 15 residues. With 5 bases clipped from V and 6 bases from J, the junction kept 11 bases outside the gene matches.

V usage is TRBV4-1 and J usage is TRBJ1-1; tentative D call: TRBD1 (6 bases). The CDR3 runs to 14 residues. Deletions cut 2 bases from V and 8 bases from J, with 15 bases between. Germline CDR1 is MGHRA and CDR2 is YSYEKL. CDR3 residues: CASSQLTGKGEAFF. The CDR3 region has the DNA TGCGCCAGCAGCCAATTAACAGGGAAGGGCGAAGCTTTCTTT.